This T cell receptor (beta chain) was found in a study of blood T cells in healthy people across ages (dated by TCRdb to about 2015). Notes on the research overall: In model experiments, template switching captured roughly one uniquely barcoded TCR beta cDNA molecule for every two T cells. Two additional independent replicas of 1 million unique cDNA reads from the same blood draw were analyzed for two donors (one aged 18 to 30 and one aged 80 or older). Age-related changes in TCR beta repertoire diversity were measured in the study by deep sequencing normalized with unique cDNA molecular identifiers. Donors were grouped into four age groups: young (average approximately 15 years), middle-aged (roughly 38), aged (around 56) and long-lived (just over 80). Donors of different ages were randomly distributed across sequencing lanes to avoid experimental bias. Study-level results and caveats: Compared with the aged group, more naive CD4+ T cells, fewer expanded clones and increased TCR diversity were shown by the long-lived group, suggesting age selection. Observed TCR beta diversity correlated strongly with the percentage of naive T cells measured by flow cytometry. Observed TCR beta diversity per million T cells fell roughly linearly with age, and a significant reduction was already apparent by age around 39. Estimates of total diversity based on one million sequenced T cells were regarded as lower bounds and as underestimates. Because donor CMV infection status was unknown, age-related changes in expanded clonotypes were potentially confounded. Since profiling was done on bulk unsorted PBMCs, naive and antigen-experienced compartments could not be conclusively compared.

Libraries were constructed by 5' RACE. This sample was sequenced with an Illumina HiSeq 2500. A second roughly 6 to 12 cycle PCR used a sample-barcoded 5' primer and a J-beta primer mix. A unique molecular identifier was introduced onto each TCR beta cDNA molecule by a template-switch 5' adaptor carrying 12 random nucleotides. Each sample yielded at least 3 million CDR3-containing paired-end reads. First-strand cDNA synthesis was performed from all RNA using the Mint cDNA synthesis kit, with priming by a TRBC-specific oligonucleotide. Following uracil-DNA glycosylase treatment, all cDNA underwent a first 18-cycle PCR with the universal primers M1SS and BC2_uni_R. Concerning the study's data processing: For normalization, 1 million high-quality reads were randomly selected from each sample, with every read carrying a distinct molecular identifier. Reads sharing molecular identifiers were discarded rather than binned into consensus sequences. CDR3 identification, clonotype clustering and error correction used MiTCR with a Q25 quality threshold and the strictest error-elimination algorithm. A nonparametric unseen species model with Euler transformation was used to estimate a lower bound on total TCR beta diversity. TCRdb took the public reads, trimmed them with fastp at Q25, ran MiXCR for clone calling and kept in-frame beta chains. When rows share a CDR3 protein, they turn into one entry using the most common DNA and genes. TCRdb, not the original authors, processed these V and J calls. The sample contains roughly 2 million distinct CDR3 sequences, about 50% of them found a single time. The top ten clonotypes cover approximately 2% of the sample.

The germline V gene (reference sequence) gives CDR1 as LGHDT and CDR2 as YNNKEL. V is pared back by 3 bases and J by 0 bases, with 9 bases lying between the germline termini. Counted from cysteine to phenylalanine, this CDR3 has 14 amino acids. Left in the record is the CDR3 DNA by itself, 42 bases read in frame from the first base. Donors were approximately 42 systemically healthy Caucasian individuals from Russia aged about 6 to 100 years. About 9.8 milliliters of peripheral blood were drawn from each donor into EDTA-treated Vacutainer tubes. Ficoll-Paque density-gradient centrifugation was used to isolate PBMCs, with at least 7 million per sample. Total RNA was extracted from PBMCs with Trizol reagent, with at least 6 micrograms obtained per sample. For every donor, flow cytometry on a PBMC aliquot measured the percentage of naive CD45RAhigh/CD27high T cells. This clonotype was seen a few times. Its antigen is currently not known. Qualities for individual bases were not recorded, and no much larger clone is one base off.

The chain is made from TRBV3-1 and TRBJ2-7, with no D gene named confidently. The clonotype comes from a woman in her forties in good health. The sequencing sample was made of blood. The CDR3 sequence is CASSHHFVSYEQYF. The DNA sequence follows: TGTGCCAGCAGCCACCATTTCGTCTCCTACGAGCAGTACTTC.